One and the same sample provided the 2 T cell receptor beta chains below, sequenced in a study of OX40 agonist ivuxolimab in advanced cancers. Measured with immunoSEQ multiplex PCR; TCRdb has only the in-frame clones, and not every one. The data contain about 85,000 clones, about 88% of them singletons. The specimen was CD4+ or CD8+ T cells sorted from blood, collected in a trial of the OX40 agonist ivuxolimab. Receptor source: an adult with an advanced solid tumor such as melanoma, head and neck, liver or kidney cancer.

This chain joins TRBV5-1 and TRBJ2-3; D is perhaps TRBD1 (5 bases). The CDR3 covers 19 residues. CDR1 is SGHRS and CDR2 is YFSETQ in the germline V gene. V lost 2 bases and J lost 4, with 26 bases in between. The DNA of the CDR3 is TGCGCCAGCAGCTTCGATGGGGCTAGTCTTCATCTGGTTGCAGATACGCAGTATTTT. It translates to CASSFDGASLHLVADTQYF.

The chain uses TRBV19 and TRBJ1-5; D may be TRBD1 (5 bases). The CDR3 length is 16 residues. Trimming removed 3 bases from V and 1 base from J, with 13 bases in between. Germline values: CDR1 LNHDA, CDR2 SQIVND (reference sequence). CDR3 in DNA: TGTGCCAGTAGTATTTCGGGGGTTTTGAGCAATCAGCCCCAGCATTTT. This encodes CASSISGVLSNQPQHF. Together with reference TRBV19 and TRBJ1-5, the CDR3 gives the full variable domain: DGGITQSPKYLFRKEGQNVTLSCEQNLNHDAMYWYRQDPGQGLRLIYYSQIVNDFQKGDIAEGYSVSREKKESFPLTVTSAQKNPTAFYLCASSISGVLSNQPQHFGDGTRLSIL.